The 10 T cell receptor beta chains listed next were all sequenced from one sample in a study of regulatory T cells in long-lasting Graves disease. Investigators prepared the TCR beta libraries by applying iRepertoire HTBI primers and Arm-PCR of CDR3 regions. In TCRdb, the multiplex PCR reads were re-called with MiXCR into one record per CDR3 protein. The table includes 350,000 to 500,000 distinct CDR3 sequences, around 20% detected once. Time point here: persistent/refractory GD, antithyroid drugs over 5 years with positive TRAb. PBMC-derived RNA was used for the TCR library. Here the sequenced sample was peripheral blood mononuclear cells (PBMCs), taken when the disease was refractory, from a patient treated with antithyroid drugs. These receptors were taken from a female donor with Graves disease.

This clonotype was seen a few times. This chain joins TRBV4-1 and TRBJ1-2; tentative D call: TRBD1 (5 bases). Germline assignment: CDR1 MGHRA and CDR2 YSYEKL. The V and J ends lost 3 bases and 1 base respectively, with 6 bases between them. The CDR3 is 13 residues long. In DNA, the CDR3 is TGCGCCAGCAGCCACGACAGTAACTATGGCTACACCTTC. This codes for CASSHDSNYGYTF.

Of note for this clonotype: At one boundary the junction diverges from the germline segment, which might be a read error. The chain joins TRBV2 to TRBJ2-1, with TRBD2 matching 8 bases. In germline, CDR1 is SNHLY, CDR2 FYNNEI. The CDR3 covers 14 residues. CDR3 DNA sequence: TGTGCCAGCAGTGATACGGGAGGGGGAGAGACCCAGTGCTTC. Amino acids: CASSDTGGGETQCF.

In DNA form, the CDR3 reads TGTGCCAGCAGCGTAGGCCTTTGGCGCGGGAGGGCCCCGGATACGCAGTATTTT. Translating it yields CASSVGLWRGRAPDTQYF. The chain uses TRBV9 and TRBJ2-3, with 9 nucleotides matching TRBD2. V was pared by 0 bases and J by 6 bases, with 14 bases of the junction left unmatched. CDR1 is SGDLS and CDR2 is YYNGEE in the germline V gene. This CDR3 contains 18 residues.

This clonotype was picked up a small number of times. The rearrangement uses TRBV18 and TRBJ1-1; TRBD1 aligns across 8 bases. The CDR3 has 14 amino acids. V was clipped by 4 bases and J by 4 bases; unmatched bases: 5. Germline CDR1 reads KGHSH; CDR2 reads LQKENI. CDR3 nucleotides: TGTGCCAGCTCACTCCAGGACAGGGCCACTGAAGCTTTCTTT. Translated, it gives CASSLQDRATEAFF.

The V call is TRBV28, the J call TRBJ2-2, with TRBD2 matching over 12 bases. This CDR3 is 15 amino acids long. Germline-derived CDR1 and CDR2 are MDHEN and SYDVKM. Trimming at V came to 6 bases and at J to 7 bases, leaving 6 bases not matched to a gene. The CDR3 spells CASSPSGRAVGELFF. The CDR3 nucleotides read TGTGCCAGCAGCCCTAGCGGGAGGGCTGTCGGGGAGCTGTTTTTT.

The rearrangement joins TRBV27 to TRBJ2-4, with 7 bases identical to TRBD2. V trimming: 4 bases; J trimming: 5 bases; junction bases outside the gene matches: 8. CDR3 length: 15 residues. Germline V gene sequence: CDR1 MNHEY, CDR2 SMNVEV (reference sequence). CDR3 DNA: TGTGCCAGCAGTTCCGGGGCGGGGGTCCAAAACATTCAGTACTTC. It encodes CASSSGAGVQNIQYF.

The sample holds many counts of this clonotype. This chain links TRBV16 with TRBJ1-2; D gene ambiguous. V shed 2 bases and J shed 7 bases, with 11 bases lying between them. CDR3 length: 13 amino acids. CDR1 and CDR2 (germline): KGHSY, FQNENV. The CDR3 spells CASSQGSRFGYTF. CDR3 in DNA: TGTGCCAGCAGCCAAGGGTCCCGCTTTGGCTACACCTTC.

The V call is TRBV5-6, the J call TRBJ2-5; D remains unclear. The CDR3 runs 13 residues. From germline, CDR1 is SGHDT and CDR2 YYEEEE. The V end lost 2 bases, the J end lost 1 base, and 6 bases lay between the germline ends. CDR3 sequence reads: CASSFWTQETQYF. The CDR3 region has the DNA TGTGCCAGCAGCTTTTGGACCCAAGAGACCCAGTACTTC. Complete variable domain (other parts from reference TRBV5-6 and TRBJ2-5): DAGVTQSPTHLIKTRGQQVTLRCSPKSGHDTVSWYQQALGQGPQFIFQYYEEEERQRGNFPDRFSGHQFPNYSSELNVNALLLGDSALYLCASSFWTQETQYFGPGTRLLVL.

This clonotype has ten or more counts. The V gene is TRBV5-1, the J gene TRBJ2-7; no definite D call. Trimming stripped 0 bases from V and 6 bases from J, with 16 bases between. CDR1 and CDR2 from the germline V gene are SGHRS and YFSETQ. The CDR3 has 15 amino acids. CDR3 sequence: CASSLGQPTSSEQYF. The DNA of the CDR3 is TGCGCCAGCAGCTTGGGGCAACCCACATCTAGCGAGCAGTACTTC.

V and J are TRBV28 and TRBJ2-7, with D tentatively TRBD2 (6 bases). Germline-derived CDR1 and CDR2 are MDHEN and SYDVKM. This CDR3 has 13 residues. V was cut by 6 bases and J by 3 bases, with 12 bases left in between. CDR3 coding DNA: TGTGCCAGCAGGGAGGGCGGGGTCTACGAGCAGTACTTC. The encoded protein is CASREGGVYEQYF. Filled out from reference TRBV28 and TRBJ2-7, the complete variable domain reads DVKVTQSSRYLVKRTGEKVFLECVQDMDHENMFWYRQDPGLGLRLIYFSYDVKMKEKGDIPEGYSVSREKKERFSLILESASTNQTSMYLCASREGGVYEQYFGPGTRLTVT.